This T cell receptor (beta chain) derives from a study of blood T cell repertoires in COVID-19. At the level of the study: Sources were T cells, B-cell-depleted T cells, or PBMCs; the material itself was cDNA or gDNA.

Sequencing was performed with immunoSEQ multiplex PCR; in TCRdb, only in-frame clones are kept and a portion is missing. The data show around 67,000 clones, with around 79% seen just once and 35% to 45% held by the top ten. Trimming removed 4 bases at V and 4 bases at J, with 13 bases between. The CDR3 is 14 amino acids. Germline CDR1 is SGHVS and CDR2 is FQNEAQ. The TCR comes from a woman in her seventies with acute or convalescent COVID-19. The genes are TRBV7-8 and TRBJ1-1; D remains unclear. Sequenced sample: peripheral blood. CDR3 amino acids: CASSSLDLSTEAFF. CDR3 DNA: TGTGCCAGCAGCTCGCTAGATTTAAGCACTGAAGCTTTCTTT.